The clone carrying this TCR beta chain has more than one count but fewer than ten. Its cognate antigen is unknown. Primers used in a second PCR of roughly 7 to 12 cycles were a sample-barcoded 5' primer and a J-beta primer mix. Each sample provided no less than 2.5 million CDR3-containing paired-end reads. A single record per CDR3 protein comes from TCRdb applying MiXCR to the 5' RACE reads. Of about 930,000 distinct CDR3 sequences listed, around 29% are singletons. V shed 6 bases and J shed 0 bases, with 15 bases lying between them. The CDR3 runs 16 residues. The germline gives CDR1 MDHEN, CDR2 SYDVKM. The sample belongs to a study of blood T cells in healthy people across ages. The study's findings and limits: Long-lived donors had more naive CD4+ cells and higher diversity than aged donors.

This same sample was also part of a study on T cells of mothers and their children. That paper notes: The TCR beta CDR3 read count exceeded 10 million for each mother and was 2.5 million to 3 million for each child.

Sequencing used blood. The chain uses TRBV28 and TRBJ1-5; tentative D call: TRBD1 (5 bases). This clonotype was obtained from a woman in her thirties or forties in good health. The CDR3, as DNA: TGTGCCAGCAGCCCTCGTAGGCAGGGTAGCAATCAGCCCCAGCATTTT. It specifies CASSPRRQGSNQPQHF.